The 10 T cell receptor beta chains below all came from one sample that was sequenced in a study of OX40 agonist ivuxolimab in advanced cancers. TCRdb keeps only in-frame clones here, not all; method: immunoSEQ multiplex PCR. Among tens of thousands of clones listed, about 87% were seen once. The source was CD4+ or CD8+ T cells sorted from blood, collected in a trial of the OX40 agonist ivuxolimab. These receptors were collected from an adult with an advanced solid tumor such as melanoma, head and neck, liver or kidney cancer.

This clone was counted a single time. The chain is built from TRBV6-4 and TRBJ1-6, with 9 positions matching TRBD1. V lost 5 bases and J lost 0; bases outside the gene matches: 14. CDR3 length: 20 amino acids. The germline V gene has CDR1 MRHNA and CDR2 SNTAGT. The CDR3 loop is CASSPRLVTGGSSYNSPLHF. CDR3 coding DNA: TGTGCCAGCAGTCCTCGACTCGTGACAGGGGGAAGCTCCTATAATTCACCCCTCCACTTT.

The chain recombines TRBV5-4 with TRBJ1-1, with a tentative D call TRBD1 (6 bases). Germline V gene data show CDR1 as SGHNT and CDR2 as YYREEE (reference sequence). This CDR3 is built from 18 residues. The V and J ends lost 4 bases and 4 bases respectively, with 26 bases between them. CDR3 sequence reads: CASSKNRDNSPLGTEAFF. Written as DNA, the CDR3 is TGTGCCAGCAGCAAGAACCGGGACAATTCACCCCTGGGCACTGAAGCTTTCTTT.

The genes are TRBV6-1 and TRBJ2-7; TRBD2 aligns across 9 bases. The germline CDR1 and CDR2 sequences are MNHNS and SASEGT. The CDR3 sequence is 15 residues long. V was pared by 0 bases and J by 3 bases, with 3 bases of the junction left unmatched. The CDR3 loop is CASSEATSGRYEQYF. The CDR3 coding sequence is TGTGCCAGCAGTGAAGCGACTAGCGGACGCTACGAGCAGTACTTC.

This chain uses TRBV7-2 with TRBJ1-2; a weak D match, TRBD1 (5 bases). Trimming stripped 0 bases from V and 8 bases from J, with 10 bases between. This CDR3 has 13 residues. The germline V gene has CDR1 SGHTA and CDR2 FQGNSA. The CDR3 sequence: CASSLAGSGGYTF. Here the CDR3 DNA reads TGTGCCAGCAGCTTAGCCGGGTCAGGGGGCTACACCTTC. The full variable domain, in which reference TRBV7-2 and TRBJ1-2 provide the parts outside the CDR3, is GAGVSQSPSNKVTEKGKDVELRCDPISGHTALYWYRQSLGQGLEFLIYFQGNSAPDKSGLPSDRFSAERTGGSVSTLTIQRTQQEDSAVYLCASSLAGSGGYTFGSGTRLTVV.

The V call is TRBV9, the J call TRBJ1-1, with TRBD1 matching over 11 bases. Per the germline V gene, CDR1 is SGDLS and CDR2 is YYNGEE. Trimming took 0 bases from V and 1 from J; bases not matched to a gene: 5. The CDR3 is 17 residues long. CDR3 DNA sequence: TGTGCCAGCAGCGTAGGGGACAGGGGGGTTTGGAACACTGAAGCTTTCTTT. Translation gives CASSVGDRGVWNTEAFF.

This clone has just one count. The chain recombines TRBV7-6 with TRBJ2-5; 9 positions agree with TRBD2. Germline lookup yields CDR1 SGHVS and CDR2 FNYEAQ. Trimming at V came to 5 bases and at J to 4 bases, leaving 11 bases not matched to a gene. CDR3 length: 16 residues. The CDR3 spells CASSPGGLAGIETQYF. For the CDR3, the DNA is TGTGCCAGCAGCCCTGGGGGGCTAGCGGGAATAGAGACCCAGTACTTC.

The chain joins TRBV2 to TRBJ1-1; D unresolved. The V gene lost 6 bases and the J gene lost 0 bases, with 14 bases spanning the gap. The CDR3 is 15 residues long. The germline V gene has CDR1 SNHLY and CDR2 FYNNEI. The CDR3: CASSIEISVNTEAFF. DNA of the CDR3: TGTGCCAGCAGCATAGAGATTTCGGTGAACACTGAAGCTTTCTTT.

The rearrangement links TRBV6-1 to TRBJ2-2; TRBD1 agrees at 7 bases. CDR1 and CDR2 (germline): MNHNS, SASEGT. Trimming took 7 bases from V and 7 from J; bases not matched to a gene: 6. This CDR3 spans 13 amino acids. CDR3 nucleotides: TGTGCCAGCACACAAGCAGGGGGCGGGGAGCTGTTTTTT. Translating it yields CASTQAGGGELFF.

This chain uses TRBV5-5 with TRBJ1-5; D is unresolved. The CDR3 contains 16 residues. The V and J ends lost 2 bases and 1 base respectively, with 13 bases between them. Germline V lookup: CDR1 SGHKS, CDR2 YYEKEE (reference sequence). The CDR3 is CASSLYPGESNQPQHF. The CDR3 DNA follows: TGTGCCAGCAGCTTATATCCGGGAGAGAGCAATCAGCCCCAGCATTTT.

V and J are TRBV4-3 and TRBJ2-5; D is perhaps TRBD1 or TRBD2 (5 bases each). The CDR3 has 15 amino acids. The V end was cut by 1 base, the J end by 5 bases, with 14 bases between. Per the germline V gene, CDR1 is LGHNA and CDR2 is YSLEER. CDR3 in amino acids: CASSQVQGPGETQYF. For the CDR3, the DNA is TGCGCCAGCAGCCAAGTCCAGGGTCCGGGGGAGACCCAGTACTTC.